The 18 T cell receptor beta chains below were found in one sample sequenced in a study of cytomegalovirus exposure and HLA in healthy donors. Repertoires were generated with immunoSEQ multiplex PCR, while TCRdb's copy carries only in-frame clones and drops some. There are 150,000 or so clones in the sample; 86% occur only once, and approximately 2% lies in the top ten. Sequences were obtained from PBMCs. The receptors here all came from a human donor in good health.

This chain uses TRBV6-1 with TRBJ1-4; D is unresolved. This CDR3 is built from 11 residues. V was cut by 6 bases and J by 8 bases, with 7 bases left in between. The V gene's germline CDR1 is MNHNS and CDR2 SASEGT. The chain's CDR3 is CASRTLEKLFF. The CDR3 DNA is TGTGCCAGCAGGACTCTCGAAAAACTGTTTTTT.

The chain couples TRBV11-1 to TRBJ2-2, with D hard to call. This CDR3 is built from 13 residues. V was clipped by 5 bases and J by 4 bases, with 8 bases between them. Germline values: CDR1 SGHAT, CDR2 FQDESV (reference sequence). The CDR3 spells CASSPTVTGELFF. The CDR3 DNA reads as TGTGCCAGCAGCCCTACAGTCACCGGGGAGCTGTTTTTT.

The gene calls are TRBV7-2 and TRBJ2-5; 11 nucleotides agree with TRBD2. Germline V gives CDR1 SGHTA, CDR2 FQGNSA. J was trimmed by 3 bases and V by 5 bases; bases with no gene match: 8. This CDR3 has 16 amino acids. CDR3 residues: CASSLFSGGAEETQYF. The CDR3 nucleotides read TGTGCCAGCAGCCTCTTTAGCGGGGGGGCGGAAGAGACCCAGTACTTC. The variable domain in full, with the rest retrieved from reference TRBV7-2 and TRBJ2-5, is GAGVSQSPSNKVTEKGKDVELRCDPISGHTALYWYRQSLGQGLEFLIYFQGNSAPDKSGLPSDRFSAERTGGSVSTLTIQRTQQEDSAVYLCASSLFSGGAEETQYFGPGTRLLVL.

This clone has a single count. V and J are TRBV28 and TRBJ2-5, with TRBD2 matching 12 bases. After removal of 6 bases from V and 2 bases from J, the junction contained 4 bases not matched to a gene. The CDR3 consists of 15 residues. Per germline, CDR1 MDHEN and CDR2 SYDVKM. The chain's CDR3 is CASSLLAGGQETQYF. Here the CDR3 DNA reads TGTGCCAGCAGCTTACTAGCGGGAGGACAAGAGACCCAGTACTTC.

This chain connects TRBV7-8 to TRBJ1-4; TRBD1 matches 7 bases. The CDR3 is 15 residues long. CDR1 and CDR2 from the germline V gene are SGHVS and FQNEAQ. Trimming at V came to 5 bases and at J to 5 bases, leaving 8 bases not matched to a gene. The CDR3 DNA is TGTGCCAGCAGCATAAGACAGGGCAAGAATGAAAAACTGTTTTTT. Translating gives CASSIRQGKNEKLFF.

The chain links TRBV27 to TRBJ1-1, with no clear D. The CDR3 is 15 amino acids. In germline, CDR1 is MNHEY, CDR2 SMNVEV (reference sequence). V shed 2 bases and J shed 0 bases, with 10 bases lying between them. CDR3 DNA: TGTGCCAGCAGTTTAGGGAGTTTAATGAACACTGAAGCTTTCTTT. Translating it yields CASSLGSLMNTEAFF.

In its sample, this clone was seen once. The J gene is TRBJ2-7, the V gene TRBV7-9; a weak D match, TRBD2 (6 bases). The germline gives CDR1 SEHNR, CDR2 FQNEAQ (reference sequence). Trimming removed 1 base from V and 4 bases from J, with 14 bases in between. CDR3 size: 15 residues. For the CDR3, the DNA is TGTGCCAGCAGCTTAGAAAGGGGACTGATTTACGAGCAGTACTTC. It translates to CASSLERGLIYEQYF.

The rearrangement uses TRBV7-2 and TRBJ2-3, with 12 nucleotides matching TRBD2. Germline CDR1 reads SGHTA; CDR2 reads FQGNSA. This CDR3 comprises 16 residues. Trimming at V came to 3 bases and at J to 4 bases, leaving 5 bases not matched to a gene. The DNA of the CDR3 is TGTGCCAGCAGCTTTGGTCTAGCGGGAGGGCCAGATACGCAGTATTTT. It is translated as CASSFGLAGGPDTQYF.

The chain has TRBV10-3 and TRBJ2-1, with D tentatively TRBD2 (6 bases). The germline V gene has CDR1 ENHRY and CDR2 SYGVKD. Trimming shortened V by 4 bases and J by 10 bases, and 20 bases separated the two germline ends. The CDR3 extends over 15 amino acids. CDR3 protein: CAISVGGLREEEQFF. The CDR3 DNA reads TGTGCCATCAGTGTTGGAGGGCTTAGAGAGGAGGAGCAGTTCTTC.

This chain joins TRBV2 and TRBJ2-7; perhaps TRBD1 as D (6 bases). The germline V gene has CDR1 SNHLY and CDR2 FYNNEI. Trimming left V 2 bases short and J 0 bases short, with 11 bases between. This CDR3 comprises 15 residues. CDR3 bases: TGTGCCAGCAGTGAATACAGGGAAAGCTCCTACGAGCAGTACTTC. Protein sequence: CASSEYRESSYEQYF. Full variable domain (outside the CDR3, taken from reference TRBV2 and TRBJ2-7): EPEVTQTPSHQVTQMGQEVILRCVPISNHLYFYWYRQILGQKVEFLVSFYNNEISEKSEIFDDQFSVERPDGSNFTLKIRSTKLEDSAMYFCASSEYRESSYEQYFGPGTRLTVT.

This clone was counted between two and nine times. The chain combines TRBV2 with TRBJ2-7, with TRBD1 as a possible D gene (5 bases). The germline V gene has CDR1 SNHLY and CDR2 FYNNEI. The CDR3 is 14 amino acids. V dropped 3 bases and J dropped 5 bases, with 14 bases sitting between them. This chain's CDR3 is CASSDRRGAHEQYF. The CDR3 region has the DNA TGTGCCAGCAGTGACCGTAGGGGTGCCCACGAGCAGTACTTC.

In DNA form, the CDR3 reads TGTGCCAGCAGTCGGGACAGGGGAAATGGCTACACCTTC. Translated, it gives CASSRDRGNGYTF. This rearrangement joins TRBV7-6 to TRBJ1-2, with 10 bases aligning to TRBD1. Germline V gene sequence: CDR1 SGHVS, CDR2 FNYEAQ. The CDR3 runs 13 residues. V lost 6 bases, J lost 6 bases, and 4 bases stayed unmatched.

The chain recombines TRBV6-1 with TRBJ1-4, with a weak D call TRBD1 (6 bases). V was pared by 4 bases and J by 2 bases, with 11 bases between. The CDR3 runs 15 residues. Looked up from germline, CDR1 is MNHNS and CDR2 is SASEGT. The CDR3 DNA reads TGTGCCAGCAGTGTTACAGGGAACACTAATGAAAAACTGTTTTTT. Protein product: CASSVTGNTNEKLFF.

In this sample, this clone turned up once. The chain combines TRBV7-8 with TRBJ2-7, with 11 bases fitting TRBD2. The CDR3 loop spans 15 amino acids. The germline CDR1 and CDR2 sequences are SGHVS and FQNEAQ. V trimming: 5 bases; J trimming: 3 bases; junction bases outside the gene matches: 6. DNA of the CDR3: TGTGCCAGCAGCAGAGGGACTAGCGGCTTCTACGAGCAGTACTTC. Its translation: CASSRGTSGFYEQYF. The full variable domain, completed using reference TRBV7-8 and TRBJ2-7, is GAGVSQSPRYKVAKRGQDVALRCDPISGHVSLFWYQQALGQGPEFLTYFQNEAQLDKSGLPSDRFFAERPEGSVSTLKIQRTQQEDSAVYLCASSRGTSGFYEQYFGPGTRLTVT.

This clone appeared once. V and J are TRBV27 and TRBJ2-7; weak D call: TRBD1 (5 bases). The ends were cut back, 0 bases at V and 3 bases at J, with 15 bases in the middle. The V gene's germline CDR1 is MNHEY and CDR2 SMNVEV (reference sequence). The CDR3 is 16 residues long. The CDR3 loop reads CASSLSSAGWSYEQYF. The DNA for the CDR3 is TGTGCCAGCAGTTTATCGTCGGCAGGGTGGAGCTACGAGCAGTACTTC.

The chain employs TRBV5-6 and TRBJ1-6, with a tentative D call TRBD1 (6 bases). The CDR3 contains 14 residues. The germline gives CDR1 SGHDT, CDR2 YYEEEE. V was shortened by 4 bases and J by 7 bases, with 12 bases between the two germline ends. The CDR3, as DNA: TGTGCCAGCAGCAGACAGGAGCCAAATTCACCCCTCCACTTT. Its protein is CASSRQEPNSPLHF.

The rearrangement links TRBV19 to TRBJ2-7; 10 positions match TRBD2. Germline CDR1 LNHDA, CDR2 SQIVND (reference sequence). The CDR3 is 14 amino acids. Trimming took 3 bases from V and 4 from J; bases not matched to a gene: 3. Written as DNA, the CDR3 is TGTGCCAGTAGTATCCTAGCGGGAGATTACGAGCAGTACTTC. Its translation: CASSILAGDYEQYF.

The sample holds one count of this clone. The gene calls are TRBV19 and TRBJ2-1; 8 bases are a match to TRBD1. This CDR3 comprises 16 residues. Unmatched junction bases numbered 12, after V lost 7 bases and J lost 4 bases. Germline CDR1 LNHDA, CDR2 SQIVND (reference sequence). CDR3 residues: CASTLGAGGAYNEQFF. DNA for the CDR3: TGTGCCAGTACCTTAGGCGCAGGGGGCGCTTACAATGAGCAGTTCTTC.